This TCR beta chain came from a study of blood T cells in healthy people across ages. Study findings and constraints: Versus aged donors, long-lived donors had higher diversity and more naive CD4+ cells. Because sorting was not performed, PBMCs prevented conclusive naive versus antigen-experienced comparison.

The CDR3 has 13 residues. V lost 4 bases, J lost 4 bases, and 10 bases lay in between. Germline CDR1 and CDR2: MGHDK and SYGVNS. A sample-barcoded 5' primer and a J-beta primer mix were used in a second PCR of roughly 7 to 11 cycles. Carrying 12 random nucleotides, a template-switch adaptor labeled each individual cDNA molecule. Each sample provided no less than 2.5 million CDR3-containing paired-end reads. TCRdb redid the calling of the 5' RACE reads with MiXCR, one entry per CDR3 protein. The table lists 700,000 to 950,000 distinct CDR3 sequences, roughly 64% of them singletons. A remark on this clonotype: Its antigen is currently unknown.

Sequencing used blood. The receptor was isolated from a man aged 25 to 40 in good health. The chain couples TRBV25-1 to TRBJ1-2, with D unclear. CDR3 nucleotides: TGTGCCAGCAGTGGCGGCCAGATCTATGGCTACACCTTC. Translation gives CASSGGQIYGYTF.